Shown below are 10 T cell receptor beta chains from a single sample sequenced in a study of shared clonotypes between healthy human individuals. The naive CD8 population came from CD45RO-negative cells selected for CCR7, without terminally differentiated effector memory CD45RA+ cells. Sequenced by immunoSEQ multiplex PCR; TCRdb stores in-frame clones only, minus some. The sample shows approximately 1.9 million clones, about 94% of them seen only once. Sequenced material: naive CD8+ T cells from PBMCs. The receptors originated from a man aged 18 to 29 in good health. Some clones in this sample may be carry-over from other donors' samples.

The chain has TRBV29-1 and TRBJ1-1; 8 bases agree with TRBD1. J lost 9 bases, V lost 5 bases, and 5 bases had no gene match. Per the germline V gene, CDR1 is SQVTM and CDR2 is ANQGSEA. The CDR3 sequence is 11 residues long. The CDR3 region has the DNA TGCAGCGTTCCCGGACAGGGACAAGCTTTCTTT. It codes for CSVPGQGQAFF.

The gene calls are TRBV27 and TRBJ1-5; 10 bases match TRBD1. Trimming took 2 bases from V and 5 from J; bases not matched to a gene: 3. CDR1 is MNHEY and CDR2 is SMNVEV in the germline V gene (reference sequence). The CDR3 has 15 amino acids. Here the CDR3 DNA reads TGTGCCAGCAGTTTAGGGACAGGGGTCTATCAGCCCCAGCATTTT. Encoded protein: CASSLGTGVYQPQHF.

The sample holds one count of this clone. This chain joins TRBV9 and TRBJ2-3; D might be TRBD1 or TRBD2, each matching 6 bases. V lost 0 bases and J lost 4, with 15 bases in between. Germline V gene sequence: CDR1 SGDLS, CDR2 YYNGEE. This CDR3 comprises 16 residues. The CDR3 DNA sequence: TGTGCCAGCAGCGTAGTGGGGGGCGGCAGCGCAGATACGCAGTATTTT. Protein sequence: CASSVVGGGSADTQYF.

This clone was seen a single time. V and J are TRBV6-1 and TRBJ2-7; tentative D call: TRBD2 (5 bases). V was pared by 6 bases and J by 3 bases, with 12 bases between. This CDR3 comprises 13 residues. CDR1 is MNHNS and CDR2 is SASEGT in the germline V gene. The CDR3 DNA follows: TGTGCCAGCAGGGACTGGGCCCACTACGAGCAGTACTTC. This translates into CASRDWAHYEQYF.

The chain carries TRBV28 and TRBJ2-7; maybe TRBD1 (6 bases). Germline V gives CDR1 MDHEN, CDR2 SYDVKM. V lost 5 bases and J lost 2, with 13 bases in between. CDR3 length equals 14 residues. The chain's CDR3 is CASSAWDTTYEQYF. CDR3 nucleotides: TGTGCCAGCAGTGCGTGGGACACTACCTACGAGCAGTACTTC.

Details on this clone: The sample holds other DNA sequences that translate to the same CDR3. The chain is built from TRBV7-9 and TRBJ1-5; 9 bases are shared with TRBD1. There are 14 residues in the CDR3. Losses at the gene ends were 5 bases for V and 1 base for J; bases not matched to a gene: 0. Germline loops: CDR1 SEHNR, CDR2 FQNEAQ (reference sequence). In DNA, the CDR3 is TGTGCCAGCAGCGGGACAGGGAGCAATCAGCCCCAGCATTTT. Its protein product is CASSGTGSNQPQHF.

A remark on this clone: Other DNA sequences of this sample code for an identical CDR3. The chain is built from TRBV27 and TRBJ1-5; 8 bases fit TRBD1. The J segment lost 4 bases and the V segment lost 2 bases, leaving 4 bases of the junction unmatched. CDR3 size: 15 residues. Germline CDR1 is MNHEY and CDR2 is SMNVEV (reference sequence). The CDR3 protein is CASSLTGGRNQPQHF. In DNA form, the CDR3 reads TGTGCCAGCAGTTTAACAGGGGGAAGGAATCAGCCCCAGCATTTT.

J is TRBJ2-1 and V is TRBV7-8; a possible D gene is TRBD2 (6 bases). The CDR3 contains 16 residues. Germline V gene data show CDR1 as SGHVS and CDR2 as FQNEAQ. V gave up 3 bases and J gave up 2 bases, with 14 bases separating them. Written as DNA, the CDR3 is TGTGCCAGCAGCTTGCTGGGCGGGGCAGCCTACAATGAGCAGTTCTTC. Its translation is CASSLLGGAAYNEQFF.

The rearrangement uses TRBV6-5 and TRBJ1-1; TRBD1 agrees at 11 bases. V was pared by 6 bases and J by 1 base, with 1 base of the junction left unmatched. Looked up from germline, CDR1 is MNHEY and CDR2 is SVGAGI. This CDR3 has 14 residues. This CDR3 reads CASSGTGGNTEAFF. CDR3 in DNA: TGTGCCAGCAGCGGGACAGGGGGGAACACTGAAGCTTTCTTT.

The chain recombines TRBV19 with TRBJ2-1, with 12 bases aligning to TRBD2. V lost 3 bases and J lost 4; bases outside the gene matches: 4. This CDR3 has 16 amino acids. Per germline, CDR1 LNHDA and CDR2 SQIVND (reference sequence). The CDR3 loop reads CASSMETSGGYNEQFF. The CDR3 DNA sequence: TGTGCCAGTAGTATGGAGACTAGCGGGGGATACAATGAGCAGTTCTTC.